The present entry profiles one T cell receptor (beta chain) with its context. Only a few counts were recorded for this clone. This clone's antigen is unknown. It has no much larger one-base neighbor in the sample; base qualities were not kept. The meaning of the sample's time point label: new active TB diagnosis, blood taken before or within 7 days of starting treatment. The active tuberculosis patients were newly diagnosed, HIV-seronegative South African adults aged 18 years or older. Confirmation of active tuberculosis came from positive sputum smear microscopy and/or a positive M. tuberculosis culture. Immunosequencing was performed on unsorted cryopreserved PBMC, with around 100,000 T cells per clinical donor covered on average. TCR libraries were generated with the immunoSEQ multiplex PCR assay, using TCR-beta and/or TCR-alpha/delta assays for each sample. Amplified TCR libraries were sequenced on the Illumina high-throughput platform. On the authors' methods: Clustering and dimensionality reduction relied on pairwise TCRdist distances among GMM-specific receptors from T cells that were either sorted ex vivo or expanded in vitro. Each clinical repertoire was scored by mean NN-distance, the average TCRdist to the nearest 10% of tetramer-positive reference sequences. To compute GEM TCR motif frequency, the fraction of unique TCRs matching known GEM sequences by V/J usage and CDR3 length was calculated. Active tuberculosis was classified by linear discriminant analysis with leave-one-out cross-validation, implemented in scikit-learn. TCRdb's version of the immuneACCESS table is confined to in-frame rearrangements and falls short of the full clone set. An unresolved V gene accounts for under half of the shortfall where checked; the remainder is of unknown origin. The V and J calls and clone size were taken over from that table, and D and trimming were inferred from the DNA. Across this sample there are some 30,000 clones, with more than 75% seen only once. The ten top clones hold less than 5.5% of the sample.

The V end loses 4 bases and the J end loses 3 bases, and a stretch of 11 bases separates them. CDR1 and CDR2, looked up from the germline V gene, are MGHRA and YSYEKL. The CDR3 has 14 amino acids, counting the end cysteine and phenylalanine. The kept DNA is CDR3 alone, 42 bases in frame from the first base. The data are from a study of T cells in tuberculosis listed by TCRdb under 2018. A note on the overall study: To characterize T cells specific for the mycobacterial lipid antigen glucose monomycolate (GMM), the study used CD1B tetramers together with high-throughput TCR immunosequencing. A South African clinical cohort compared IGRA-negative adolescents, IGRA-positive adolescents with latent tuberculosis and adults with active tuberculosis, roughly 9 per group. Active tuberculosis patient PBMC were archived before or within 7 days of starting standard anti-tuberculosis treatment.

The research as a whole found: Active tuberculosis TCR-alpha repertoires showed smaller mean NN-distances to GMM-specific TCRs than IGRA-negative controls, suggesting clonal expansion of these TCRs. With the diverse GMM-specific repertoire as input, a classifier achieved 85% to 90% accuracy (AUROC 0.90), whereas GEM motif frequencies as input gave around 70% accuracy. Clinical samples were selected based on which cryopreserved specimens were available, and the active tuberculosis cases were adults whereas the controls were adolescents. The smaller NN-distances in active tuberculosis patients were driven in part by shorter CDR3-alpha lengths, while the difference seen for TCR-beta was not statistically significant.

Sequencing was performed on PBMCs, taken at tuberculosis diagnosis. The rearrangement joined TRBV4-1 to TRBJ2-3, with TRBD2 tentatively as D gene (5 bases match). The receptor was derived from an adult with tuberculosis. In nucleotide form, the sequence is TGCGCCAGCAGCCCAGCGGAGACGACAGATACGCAGTATTTT. Its translation is CASSPAETTDTQYF.